Sequencing of this T cell receptor beta chain was carried out in a study of shared clonotypes between healthy human individuals. Germline-derived CDR1 and CDR2 are MDHEN and SYDVKM. The length of the CDR3 is 14 residues. V lost 6 bases, J lost 4 bases, and 9 bases stayed unmatched. How the authors handled the data: Filtering differed because ImmunoSEQ produced junction-only sequences that carried no quality scores. The data were produced by immunoSEQ multiplex PCR, yet TCRdb's version contains in-frame clones alone and is incomplete. That table gives V, J and clone size, and the DNA gave D and trimming. This table holds fewer than 650,000 clones, 70% to 80% found once.

The clonotype was recovered from a woman aged 40 to 50 in good health. Some clones in this sample may be carry-over from other donors' samples. V usage is TRBV28 and J usage is TRBJ2-7, with 7 bases fitting TRBD1. The material sequenced was PBMCs. This CDR3 is CASRSDRVQYEQYF. The CDR3 nucleotides are TGTGCCAGCAGATCAGACAGGGTTCAGTACGAGCAGTACTTC.